This T cell receptor beta chain was captured in a study of cytomegalovirus exposure and HLA in healthy donors. Study-wide results and limits: A later analysis found TCR association rates differed by HLA locus, highest for DRB1 and lowest for HLA-C. Reportedly, a later analysis found an Asian-associated ancestry cluster had fewer N-insertions than the roughly 700-donor mean. Clonal expansion, a later analysis showed, was greater in HLA-associated TCR beta chains than in equally common others.

A multiplex PCR was run with 60 Vbeta primers and 13 Jbeta primers. Libraries were prepared by immunoSEQ multiplex PCR; TCRdb keeps only in-frame clonotypes and omits some of them. The repertoire holds roughly 200,000 clones, with 70% to 80% as singletons. V shed 4 bases, J shed 5 bases, and the junction held 10 bases outside the gene matches. Germline CDR1 reads MNHEY; CDR2 reads SVGAGI. The CDR3 has 16 amino acids. As to this clone: Antigen specificity is unknown.

This chain joins TRBV6-5 and TRBJ2-7, with 11 nucleotides matching TRBD2. The receptor comes from an older woman in good health and CMV-seropositive. Material: PBMCs. CDR3 nucleotide sequence: TGTGCCAGCAGTTTCAGACCGGGACTAGCGGCCCACGAGCAGTACTTC. Protein sequence: CASSFRPGLAAHEQYF.